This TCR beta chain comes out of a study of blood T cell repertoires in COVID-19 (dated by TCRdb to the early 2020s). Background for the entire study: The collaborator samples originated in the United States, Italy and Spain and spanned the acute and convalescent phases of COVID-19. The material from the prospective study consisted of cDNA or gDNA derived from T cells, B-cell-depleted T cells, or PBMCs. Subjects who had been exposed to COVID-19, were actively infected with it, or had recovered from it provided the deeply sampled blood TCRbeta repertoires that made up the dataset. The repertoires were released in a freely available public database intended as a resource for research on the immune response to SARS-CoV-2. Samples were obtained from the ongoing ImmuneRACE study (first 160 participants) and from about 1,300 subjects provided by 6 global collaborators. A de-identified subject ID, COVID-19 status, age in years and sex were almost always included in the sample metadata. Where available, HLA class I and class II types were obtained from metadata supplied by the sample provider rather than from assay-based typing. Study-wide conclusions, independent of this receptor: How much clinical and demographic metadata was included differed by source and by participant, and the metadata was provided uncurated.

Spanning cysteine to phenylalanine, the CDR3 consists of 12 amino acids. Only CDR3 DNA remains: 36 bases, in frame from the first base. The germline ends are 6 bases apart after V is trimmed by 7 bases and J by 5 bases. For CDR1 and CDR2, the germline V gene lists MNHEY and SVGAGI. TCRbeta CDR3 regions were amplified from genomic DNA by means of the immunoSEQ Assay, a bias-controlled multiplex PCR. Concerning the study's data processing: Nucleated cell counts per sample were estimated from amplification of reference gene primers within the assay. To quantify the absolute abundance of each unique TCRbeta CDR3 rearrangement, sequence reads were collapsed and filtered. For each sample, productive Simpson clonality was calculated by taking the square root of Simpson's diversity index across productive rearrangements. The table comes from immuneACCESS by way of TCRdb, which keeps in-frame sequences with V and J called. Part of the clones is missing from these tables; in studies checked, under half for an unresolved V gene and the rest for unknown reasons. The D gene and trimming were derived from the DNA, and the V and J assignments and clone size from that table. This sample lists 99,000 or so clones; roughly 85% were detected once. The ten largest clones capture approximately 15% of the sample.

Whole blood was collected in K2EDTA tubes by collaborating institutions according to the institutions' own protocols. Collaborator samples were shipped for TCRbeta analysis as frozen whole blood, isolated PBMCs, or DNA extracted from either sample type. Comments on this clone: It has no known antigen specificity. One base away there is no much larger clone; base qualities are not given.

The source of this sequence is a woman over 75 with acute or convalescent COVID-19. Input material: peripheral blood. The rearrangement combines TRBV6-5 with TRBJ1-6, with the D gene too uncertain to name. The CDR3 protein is CASTPDNSPLHF. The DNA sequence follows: TGTGCCAGCACCCCCGATAATTCACCCCTCCACTTT.